This is a list of T cell receptor beta chains from one sample in a study of blood T cell repertoires in COVID-19. The table came from immunoSEQ multiplex PCR; TCRdb's copy has only in-frame clones and leaves some out. The table includes about 87,000 clones, around 81% detected once. Material for sequencing was peripheral blood. All receptors come from a woman between 65 and 79 years old with acute or convalescent COVID-19. Both conserved end residues are part of each CDR3. Fields, in order: clone size, J gene, D gene, V gene, CDR3 DNA, CDR3 protein. D genes are given only for firm matches. Size values are once, few and many counts, or a class for expanded clones, and some rows have none.

.,TRBJ1-2,TRBD1,TRBV7-2,TGTGCCAGCACCTTGACAGGGGCGAACTATGGCTACACCTTC,CASTLTGANYGYTF
.,TRBJ1-1,.,TRBV6-5,TGTGCCAGCAGTTCCATTAGTCAGACAGGCGAAGCTTTCTTT,CASSSISQTGEAFF
.,TRBJ2-5,.,TRBV5-1,TGCGCCAGCAGCTTCGAAGGGGAAGAGACCCAGTACTTC,CASSFEGEETQYF
.,TRBJ1-2,.,TRBV28,TGTGCCAGCAGAAAGGGAGGGTACTATGGCTACACCTTC,CASRKGGYYGYTF
.,TRBJ1-1,TRBD1,TRBV18,TGTGCCAGCTCACCCCAGGGGGAGTATGGTGCTTTCTTT,CASSPQGEYGAFF
.,TRBJ1-1,.,TRBV5-1,TGCGCCAGCAGCTTTCAGGCGAACACTGAAGCTTTCTTT,CASSFQANTEAFF
.,TRBJ1-4,TRBD1,TRBV7-9,TGTGCCAGCAGCTCGGTGGGACAGGGGGTTTTT,CASSSVGQGVF
.,TRBJ2-3,TRBD2,TRBV7-3,TGTGCCAGCAGCTTAAAGACTAGCGGGGGCTCTACTTTTCTCACAGATACGCAGTATTTT,CASSLKTSGGSTFLTDTQYF
once,TRBJ1-4,.,TRBV7-6,TGTGCCAGCAGCCTTTACTTGTCTTCAAATGAAAAACTGTTTTTT,CASSLYLSSNEKLFF
.,TRBJ1-6,.,TRBV11-2,TGTGCCAGCAGCTTAGTTTCCGGGGGTCCCTTTTCACCCCTCCACTTT,CASSLVSGGPFSPLHF
.,TRBJ1-1,TRBD1,TRBV7-2,TGTGCCAGCAGCCAGGGACAGGCCCTTAGGGCTTTCTTT,CASSQGQALRAFF
.,TRBJ1-2,.,TRBV11-3,TGTGCCAGCAGCTTAGAACGGGGATCCTATGGCTACACCTTC,CASSLERGSYGYTF
.,TRBJ1-2,.,TRBV6-6,TGTGCCAGCAGCTCAACAGGGAACTATGGCTACACCTTC,CASSSTGNYGYTF
.,TRBJ1-4,.,TRBV7-3,TGTGCCAGCAGCTTAGATAGCAATGAAAAACTGTTTTTT,CASSLDSNEKLFF
.,TRBJ2-5,.,TRBV3-1/TRBV3-2,TGTGCCAGCAGCCGCAGGGAGACCCAGTACTTC,CASSRRETQYF
.,TRBJ1-1,.,TRBV19,TGTGCCAGTAGCGGATTTGGGGGGGACACTGAAGCTTTCTTT,CASSGFGGDTEAFF
.,TRBJ2-2,TRBD1,TRBV24-1,TGTGCCACCAGTGGAAACACAGGGGTAGGGAACACCGGGGAGCTGTTTTTT,CATSGNTGVGNTGELFF
few,TRBJ1-2,TRBD1,TRBV2,TGTGCCAGCAGACACCCAAGACAGGGTTATGGCTACACCTTC,CASRHPRQGYGYTF
.,TRBJ1-1,.,TRBV4-1,TGCGCCAGCAGCCTCGGGACATCGCACACTGAAGCTTTCTTT,CASSLGTSHTEAFF
.,TRBJ1-1,.,TRBV19,TGTGCCAGTAGTATAGGGGGCAGGAACACTGAAGCTTTCTTT,CASSIGGRNTEAFF
.,TRBJ1-1,TRBD1,TRBV6-4,TGTGCCAGCAGTGTTCAAGGGGGCGCGGGTGAAGCTTTCTTT,CASSVQGGAGEAFF
.,TRBJ2-5,.,TRBV18,TGTGCCAGCTCACCAGGGAGAGACCGCGTCCAAGAGACCCAGTACTTC,CASSPGRDRVQETQYF
.,TRBJ1-2,.,TRBV11-2,TGTGCCAGCAGCTTAGATCTCGGGGTCGGCTACACCTTC,CASSLDLGVGYTF
few,TRBJ2-7,.,TRBV4-1,TGCGCCAGCAGCCAACCAGTCCAAACCTACGAGCAGTACTTC,CASSQPVQTYEQYF
.,TRBJ1-5,TRBD1,TRBV6-9,TGTGCCAGCAGTGACCCGACCCCGGGGACAGGGGAACCCAATCAGCCCCAGCATTTT,CASSDPTPGTGEPNQPQHF
.,TRBJ1-2,TRBD1,TRBV7-2,TGTGCCAGCAGCTTGTTACAGGGGGGGACGGGCGGCTACACCTTC,CASSLLQGGTGGYTF
.,TRBJ1-2,TRBD1,TRBV5-1,TGCGCCAGCAGCTTGGCTCCGACAGGGTTTGACTATGGCTACACCTTC,CASSLAPTGFDYGYTF
.,TRBJ2-7,TRBD1,TRBV27,TGTGCCAGCAGTTTGACCCGGGACAGCTACGAGCAGTACTTC,CASSLTRDSYEQYF
.,TRBJ2-3,.,TRBV5-1,TGCGCCAGCAGCATGGGTTGGACGGGGGGCACAGATACGCAGTATTTT,CASSMGWTGGTDTQYF
.,TRBJ1-3,.,TRBV28,TGTGCCAGCAGTTTTGGGGCTGGGGCCTCTGGAAACACCATATATTTT,CASSFGAGASGNTIYF
.,TRBJ2-1,TRBD1,TRBV5-1,TGCGCCAGCAGCCTCGGGACAGTGACTGAGCAGTTCTTC,CASSLGTVTEQFF
.,TRBJ1-2,TRBD1,TRBV4-1,TGCGCCAGCAGCCAGGCCGGGACAGGGGGTTTGGTGGGTGGCTACACCTTC,CASSQAGTGGLVGGYTF
.,TRBJ1-3,TRBD1,TRBV6-5,TGTGCCAGCAGTTTCGGGGACAGTGACACCATATATTTT,CASSFGDSDTIYF
few,TRBJ2-1,.,TRBV19,TGTGCCAGTAGTATTCCCACGTGGGGCAACAATGAGCAGTTCTTC,CASSIPTWGNNEQFF
.,TRBJ1-1,.,TRBV29-1,TGCAGCACAACGTCCTTTGGGGGGAGTGAAGCTTTCTTT,CSTTSFGGSEAFF
.,TRBJ1-5,TRBD1,TRBV18,TGTGCCAGCTCACAGGACAGGTTCGGCCAGCCCCAGCATTTT,CASSQDRFGQPQHF
.,TRBJ2-1,TRBD1,TRBV5-1,TGCGCCAGCAGCTTGGGAGGGACAGGGGTAAACAATGAGCAGTTCTTC,CASSLGGTGVNNEQFF
few,TRBJ1-2,.,TRBV7-8,TGTGCCAGCAGCTTCAGGGTCCCTGGTGGCTACACCTTC,CASSFRVPGGYTF